Sequencing of this T cell receptor (beta chain) was carried out in a study of blood T cell repertoires in COVID-19. For the study at large: There were acute and convalescent COVID-19 samples, and they came from the United States, Italy and Spain. Nucleic acid was either cDNA or gDNA, and it came from T cells, B-cell-depleted T cells, or PBMCs.

Per the study methods: Amplified reference gene primers provided the basis for estimating nucleated cell counts. This table comes from immunoSEQ multiplex PCR, and its TCRdb copy is limited to in-frame clones, with some not included. V and J calls and clone size are as listed in that table; D and trimming were resolved from the DNA. The repertoire has around 100,000 clones, about 89% of them found once; the top ten carry about 5.1%. This TCR was recovered from a human donor in a cohort sampled during active COVID-19. The material sequenced was peripheral blood.

The chain's CDR3 is CASSQEQGRSNQPQHF. The DNA of the CDR3 is TGTGCCAGCAGCCAAGAACAGGGCCGGAGCAATCAGCCCCAGCATTTT. The rearrangement uses TRBV4-2 and TRBJ1-5; possible D gene TRBD1, 6 bases. This CDR3 comprises 16 residues. Germline V gene data show CDR1 as LGHNA and CDR2 as YNFKEQ. Trimming removed 0 bases at V and 1 base at J, with 10 bases between.